This T cell receptor beta chain was found in a study of cytomegalovirus exposure and HLA in healthy donors. In this sample, this clone turned up a few times. Its antigen remains unknown. Use of 60 Vbeta and 13 Jbeta primers characterized the PCR. Data came from immunoSEQ multiplex PCR; TCRdb stores just in-frame clones and leaves some out. Of a few hundred thousand clones in the sample, approximately 90% were seen once. Study findings and constraints: Analyzed later, association rates of TCRs varied across HLA loci, with DRB1 most and HLA-C fewest.

The germline CDR1 and CDR2 sequences are SGHVS and FNYEAQ. This CDR3 has 15 amino acids. The V segment lost 5 bases and the J segment 7 bases; nucleotides outside the gene matches: 9. This sequence was found in a woman aged 18-30 years in good health and CMV-seronegative. The genes are TRBV7-6 and TRBJ2-2; 8 bases are shared with TRBD2. Input material: PBMCs. CDR3 coding DNA: TGTGCCAGCAGCACCCCGGGACTAGTTATCGGGGAGCTGTTTTTT. Its protein product is CASSTPGLVIGELFF.